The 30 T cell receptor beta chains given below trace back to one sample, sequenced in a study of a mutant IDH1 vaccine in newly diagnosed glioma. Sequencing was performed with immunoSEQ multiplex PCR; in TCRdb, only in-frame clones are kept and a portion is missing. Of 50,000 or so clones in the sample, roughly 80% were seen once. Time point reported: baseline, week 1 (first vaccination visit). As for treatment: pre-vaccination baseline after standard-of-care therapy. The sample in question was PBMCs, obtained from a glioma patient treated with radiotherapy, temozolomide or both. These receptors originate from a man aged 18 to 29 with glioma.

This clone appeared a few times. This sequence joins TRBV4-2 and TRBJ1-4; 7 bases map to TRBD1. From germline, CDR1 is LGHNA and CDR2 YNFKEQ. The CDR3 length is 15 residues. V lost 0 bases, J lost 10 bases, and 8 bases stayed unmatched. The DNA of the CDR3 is TGTGCCAGCAGCCAAGATGAGGGGGCGCCGGGAAAACTGTTTTTT. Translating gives CASSQDEGAPGKLFF.

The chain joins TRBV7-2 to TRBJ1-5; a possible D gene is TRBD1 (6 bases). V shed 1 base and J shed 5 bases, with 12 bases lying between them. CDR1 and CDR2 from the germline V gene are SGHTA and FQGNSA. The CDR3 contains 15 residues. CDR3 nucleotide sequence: TGTGCCAGCAGCTTAGGAGGCGGGACACATCAGCCCCAGCATTTT. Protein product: CASSLGGGTHQPQHF.

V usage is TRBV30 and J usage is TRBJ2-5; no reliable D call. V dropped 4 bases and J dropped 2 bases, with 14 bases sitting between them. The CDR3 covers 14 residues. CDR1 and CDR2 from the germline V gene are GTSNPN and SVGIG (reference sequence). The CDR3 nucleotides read TGTGCCTGGACCCCCGGGCTGGCTCAAGAGACCCAGTACTTC. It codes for CAWTPGLAQETQYF.

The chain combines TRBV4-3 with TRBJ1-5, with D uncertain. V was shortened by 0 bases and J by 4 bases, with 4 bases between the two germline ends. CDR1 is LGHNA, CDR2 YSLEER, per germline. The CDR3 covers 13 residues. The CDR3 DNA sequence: TGCGCCAGCAGCCAAGATTTAAATCAGCCCCAGCATTTT. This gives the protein CASSQDLNQPQHF.

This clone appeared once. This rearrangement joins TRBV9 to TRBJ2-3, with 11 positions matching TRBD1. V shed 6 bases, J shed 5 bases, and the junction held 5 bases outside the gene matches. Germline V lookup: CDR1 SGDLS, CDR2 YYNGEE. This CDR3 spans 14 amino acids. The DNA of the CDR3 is TGTGCCAGCAAGCCGGGACAGGGGGGAGATACGCAGTATTTT. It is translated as CASKPGQGGDTQYF. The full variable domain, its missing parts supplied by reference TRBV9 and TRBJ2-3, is DSGVTQTPKHLITATGQRVTLRCSPRSGDLSVYWYQQSLDQGLQFLIQYYNGEERAKGNILERFSAQQFPDLHSELNLSSLELGDSALYFCASKPGQGGDTQYFGPGTRLTVL.

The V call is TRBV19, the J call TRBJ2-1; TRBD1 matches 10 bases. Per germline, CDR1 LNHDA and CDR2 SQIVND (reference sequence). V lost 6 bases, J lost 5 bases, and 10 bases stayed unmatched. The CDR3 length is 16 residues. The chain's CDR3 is CASSDRGPAWNNEQFF. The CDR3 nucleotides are TGTGCCAGTAGCGACAGGGGGCCCGCGTGGAACAATGAGCAGTTCTTC. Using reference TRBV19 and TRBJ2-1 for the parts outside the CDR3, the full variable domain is DGGITQSPKYLFRKEGQNVTLSCEQNLNHDAMYWYRQDPGQGLRLIYYSQIVNDFQKGDIAEGYSVSREKKESFPLTVTSAQKNPTAFYLCASSDRGPAWNNEQFFGPGTRLTVL.

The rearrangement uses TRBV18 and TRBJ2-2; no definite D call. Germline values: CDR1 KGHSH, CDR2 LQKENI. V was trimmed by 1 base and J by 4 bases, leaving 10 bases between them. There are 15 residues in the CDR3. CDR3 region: CASSPLPITTGELFF. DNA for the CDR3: TGTGCCAGCTCACCACTTCCAATAACCACCGGGGAGCTGTTTTTT.

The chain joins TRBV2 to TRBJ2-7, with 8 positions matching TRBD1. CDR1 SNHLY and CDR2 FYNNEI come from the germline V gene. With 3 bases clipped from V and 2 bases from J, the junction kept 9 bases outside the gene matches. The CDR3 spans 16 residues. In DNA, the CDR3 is TGTGCCAGCAGTGATGGGCCCGGCAGGGGGCCCTACGAGCAGTACTTC. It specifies CASSDGPGRGPYEQYF. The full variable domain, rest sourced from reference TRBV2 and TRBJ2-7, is EPEVTQTPSHQVTQMGQEVILRCVPISNHLYFYWYRQILGQKVEFLVSFYNNEISEKSEIFDDQFSVERPDGSNFTLKIRSTKLEDSAMYFCASSDGPGRGPYEQYFGPGTRLTVT.

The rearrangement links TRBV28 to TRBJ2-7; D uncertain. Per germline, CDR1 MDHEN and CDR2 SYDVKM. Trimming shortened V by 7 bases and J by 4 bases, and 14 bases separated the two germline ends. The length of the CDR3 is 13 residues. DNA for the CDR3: TGTGCCAGCAATCGACGGGCGATTTACGAGCAGTACTTC. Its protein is CASNRRAIYEQYF.

The CDR3 DNA reads as TGTGCCAGCAGCTTGAGCATCCGGTTAGCAGGAAACACCATATATTTT. This sequence encodes CASSLSIRLAGNTIYF. This chain connects TRBV5-6 to TRBJ1-3; D ambiguous. The CDR3 totals 16 residues. Trimming left V 1 base short and J 4 bases short, with 15 bases between. The germline CDR1 and CDR2 sequences are SGHDT and YYEEEE.

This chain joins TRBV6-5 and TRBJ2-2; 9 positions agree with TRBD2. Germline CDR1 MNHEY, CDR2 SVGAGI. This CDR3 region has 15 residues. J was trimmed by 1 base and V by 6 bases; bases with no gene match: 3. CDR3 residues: CASRTSGWNTGELFF. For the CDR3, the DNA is TGTGCCAGCAGGACTAGCGGATGGAACACCGGGGAGCTGTTTTTT.

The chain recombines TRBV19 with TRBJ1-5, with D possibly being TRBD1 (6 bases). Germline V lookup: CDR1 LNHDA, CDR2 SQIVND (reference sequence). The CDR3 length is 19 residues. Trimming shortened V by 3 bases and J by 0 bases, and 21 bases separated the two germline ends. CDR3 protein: CASSMDPVTGTFSNQPQHF. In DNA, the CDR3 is TGTGCCAGTAGTATGGACCCGGTCACAGGGACTTTTAGCAATCAGCCCCAGCATTTT.

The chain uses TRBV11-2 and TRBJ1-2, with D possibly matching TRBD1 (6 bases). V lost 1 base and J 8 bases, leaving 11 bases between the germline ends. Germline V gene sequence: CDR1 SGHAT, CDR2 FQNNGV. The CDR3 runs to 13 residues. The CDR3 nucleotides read TGTGCCAGCAGCTTAGTACAGGGCGAGGGCTACACCTTC. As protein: CASSLVQGEGYTF.

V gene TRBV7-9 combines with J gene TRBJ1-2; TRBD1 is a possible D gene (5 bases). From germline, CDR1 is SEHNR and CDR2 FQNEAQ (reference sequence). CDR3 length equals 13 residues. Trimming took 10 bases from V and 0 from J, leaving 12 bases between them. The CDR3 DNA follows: TGTGCCATCAGGGTTAGGTCTAACTATGGCTACACCTTC. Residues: CAIRVRSNYGYTF.

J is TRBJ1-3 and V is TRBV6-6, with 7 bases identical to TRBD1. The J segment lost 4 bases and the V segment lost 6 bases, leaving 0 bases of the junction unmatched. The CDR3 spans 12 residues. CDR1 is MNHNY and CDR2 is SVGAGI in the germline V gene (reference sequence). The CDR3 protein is CASRTGGNTIYF. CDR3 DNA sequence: TGTGCCAGCAGGACAGGGGGAAACACCATATATTTT.

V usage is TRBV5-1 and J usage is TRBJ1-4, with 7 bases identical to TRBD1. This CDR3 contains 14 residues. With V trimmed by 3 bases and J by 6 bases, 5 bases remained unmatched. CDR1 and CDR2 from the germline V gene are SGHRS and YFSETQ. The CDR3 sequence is CASSWGDSDEKLFF. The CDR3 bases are TGCGCCAGCAGCTGGGGGGACAGTGATGAAAAACTGTTTTTT.

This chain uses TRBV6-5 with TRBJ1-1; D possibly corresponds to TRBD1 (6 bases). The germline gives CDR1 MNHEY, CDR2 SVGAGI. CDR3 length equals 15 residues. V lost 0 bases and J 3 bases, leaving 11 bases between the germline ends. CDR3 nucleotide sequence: TGTGCCAGCAGTTACTCGATAGGGGGGGACACTGAAGCTTTCTTT. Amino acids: CASSYSIGGDTEAFF.

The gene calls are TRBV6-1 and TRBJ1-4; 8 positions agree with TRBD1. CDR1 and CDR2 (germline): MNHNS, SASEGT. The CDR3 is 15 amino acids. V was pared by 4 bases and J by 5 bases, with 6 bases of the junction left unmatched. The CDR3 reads CASSGSGGRNEKLFF. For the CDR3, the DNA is TGTGCCAGCAGTGGTTCAGGGGGCAGGAATGAAAAACTGTTTTTT.

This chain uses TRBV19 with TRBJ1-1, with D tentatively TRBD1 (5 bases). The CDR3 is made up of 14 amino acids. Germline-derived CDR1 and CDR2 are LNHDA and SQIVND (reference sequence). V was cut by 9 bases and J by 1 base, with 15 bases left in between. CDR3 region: CASTWIGENTEAFF. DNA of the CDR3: TGTGCCAGCACCTGGATAGGGGAGAACACTGAAGCTTTCTTT.

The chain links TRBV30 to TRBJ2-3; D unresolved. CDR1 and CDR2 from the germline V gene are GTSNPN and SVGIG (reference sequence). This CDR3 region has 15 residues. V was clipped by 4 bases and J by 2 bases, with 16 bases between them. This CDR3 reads CAWNDLRAPTDTQYF. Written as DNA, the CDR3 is TGTGCCTGGAATGATCTCCGGGCTCCCACAGATACGCAGTATTTT.

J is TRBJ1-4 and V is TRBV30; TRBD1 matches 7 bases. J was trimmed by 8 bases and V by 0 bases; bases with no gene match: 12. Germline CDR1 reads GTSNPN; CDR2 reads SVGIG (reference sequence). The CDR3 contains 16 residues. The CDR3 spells CAWSVARTGMGEKLFF. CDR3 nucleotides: TGTGCCTGGAGTGTCGCTAGGACAGGAATGGGAGAAAAACTGTTTTTT.

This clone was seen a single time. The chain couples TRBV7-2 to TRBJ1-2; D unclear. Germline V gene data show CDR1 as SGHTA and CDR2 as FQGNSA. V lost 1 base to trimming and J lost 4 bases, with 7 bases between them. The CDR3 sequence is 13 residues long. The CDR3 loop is CASSLVPLYGYTF. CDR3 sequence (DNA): TGTGCCAGCAGCTTAGTACCCCTCTATGGCTACACCTTC.

The CDR3 region has the DNA TGTGCCAGCAGTGACAGGGGTACCGGCTACACCTTC. Translation: CASSDRGTGYTF. V is TRBV2 and J is TRBJ1-2, with TRBD1 as a possible D gene (6 bases). Trimming cost V 3 bases and J 8 bases, with 10 bases left between them. This CDR3 is built from 12 residues. Germline CDR1 reads SNHLY; CDR2 reads FYNNEI.

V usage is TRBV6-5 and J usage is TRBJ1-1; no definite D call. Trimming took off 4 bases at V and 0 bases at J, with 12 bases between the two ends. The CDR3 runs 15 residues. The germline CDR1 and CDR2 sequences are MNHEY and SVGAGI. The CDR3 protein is CASSLGFRMNTEAFF. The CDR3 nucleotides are TGTGCCAGCAGTTTAGGTTTTAGGATGAACACTGAAGCTTTCTTT.

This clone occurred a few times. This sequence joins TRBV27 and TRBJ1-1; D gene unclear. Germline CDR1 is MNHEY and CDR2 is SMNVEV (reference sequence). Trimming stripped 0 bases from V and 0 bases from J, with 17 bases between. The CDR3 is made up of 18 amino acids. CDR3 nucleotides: TGTGCCAGCAGTTTATCGGTTTATCGGAAAGACTTGAACACTGAAGCTTTCTTT. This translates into CASSLSVYRKDLNTEAFF.

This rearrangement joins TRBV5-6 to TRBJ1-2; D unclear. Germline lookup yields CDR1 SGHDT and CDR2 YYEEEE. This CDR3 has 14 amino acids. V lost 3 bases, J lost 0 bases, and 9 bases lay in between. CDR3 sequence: CASSWLGTNYGYTF. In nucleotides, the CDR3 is TGTGCCAGCAGCTGGCTGGGGACTAACTATGGCTACACCTTC.

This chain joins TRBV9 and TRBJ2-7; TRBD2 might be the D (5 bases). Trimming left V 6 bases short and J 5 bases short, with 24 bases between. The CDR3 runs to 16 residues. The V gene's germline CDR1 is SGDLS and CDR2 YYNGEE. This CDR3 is CASTRTSDGNLDEQYF. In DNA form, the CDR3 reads TGTGCCAGCACAAGGACCAGCGACGGGAATCTCGACGAGCAGTACTTC.

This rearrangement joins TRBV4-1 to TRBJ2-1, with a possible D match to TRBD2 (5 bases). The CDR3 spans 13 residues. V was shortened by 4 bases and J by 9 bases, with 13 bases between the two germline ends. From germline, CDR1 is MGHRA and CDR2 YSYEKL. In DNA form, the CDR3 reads TGCGCCAGCAGCCTCCGGCTGGCGGGTGAGCAGTTCTTC. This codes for CASSLRLAGEQFF.

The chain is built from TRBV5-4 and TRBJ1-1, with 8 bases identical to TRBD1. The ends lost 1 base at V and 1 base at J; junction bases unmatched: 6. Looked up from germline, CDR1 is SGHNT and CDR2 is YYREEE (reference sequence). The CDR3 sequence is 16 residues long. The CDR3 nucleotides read TGTGCCAGCAGCTTGTCGCCCGGACAGGGGAACACTGAAGCTTTCTTT. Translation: CASSLSPGQGNTEAFF. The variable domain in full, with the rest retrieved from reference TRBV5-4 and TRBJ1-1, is ETGVTQSPTHLIKTRGQQVTLRCSSQSGHNTVSWYQQALGQGPQFIFQYYREEENGRGNFPPRFSGLQFPNYSSELNVNALELDDSALYLCASSLSPGQGNTEAFFGQGTRLTVV.

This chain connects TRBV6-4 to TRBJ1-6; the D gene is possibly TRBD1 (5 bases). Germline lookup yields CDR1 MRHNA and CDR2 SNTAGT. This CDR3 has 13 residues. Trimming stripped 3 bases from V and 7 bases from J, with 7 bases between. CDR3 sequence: CASSDTGNSPLHF. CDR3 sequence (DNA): TGTGCCAGCAGTGATACAGGCAATTCACCCCTCCACTTT.